This T cell receptor (beta chain) was sequenced for a study of PD-L1 blockade in urothelial cancer. Profiled with immunoSEQ multiplex PCR; TCRdb holds only in-frame clones, not every one. This table holds roughly 100,000 clones, 83% found once. Sample time point: peripheral blood 6 weeks after treatment start. The germline V gene has CDR1 SGHRS and CDR2 YFSETQ. The ends were cut back, 2 bases at V and 0 bases at J, with 9 bases in the middle. CDR3 length: 14 residues. This TCR was sampled from a man between 65 and 85 years old with urothelial cancer. The V and J genes are TRBV5-1 and TRBJ2-7, with D maybe TRBD1 (5 bases). The sample here was PBMCs, taken around atezolizumab (anti-PD-L1) treatment. The CDR3 region has the DNA TGCGCCAGCAGCTTATCGACAGACTCCTACGAGCAGTACTTC. Its protein product is CASSLSTDSYEQYF.